The 8 T cell receptor beta chains in this list originate from one sample, sequenced in a study of cytomegalovirus exposure and HLA in healthy donors. The PCR used 60 Vbeta and 13 Jbeta primers. TCRdb keeps only in-frame clones here, not all; method: immunoSEQ multiplex PCR. This sample has 90,000 to 150,000 clones, with more than 60% found just once. Specimen: PBMCs. The receptors originated from a man aged 40-50 years in good health and CMV-seropositive.

V usage is TRBV28 and J usage is TRBJ2-7, with D perhaps TRBD2 (5 bases). The CDR3 runs 14 residues. Germline lookup yields CDR1 MDHEN and CDR2 SYDVKM. The V end was cut by 7 bases, the J end by 6 bases, with 19 bases between. In nucleotides, the CDR3 is TGTGCCAGCATTTCCGGGATAGGACTCTCCGAGCAGTACTTC. Its protein is CASISGIGLSEQYF.

The J gene is TRBJ2-3, the V gene TRBV11-2, with TRBD2 identical over 10 bases. CDR1 is SGHAT, CDR2 FQNNGV, per germline. V lost 1 base and J lost 2; bases outside the gene matches: 6. This CDR3 has 17 amino acids. CDR3 sequence reads: CASSLGASGRTTDTQYF. The DNA for the CDR3 is TGTGCCAGCAGCTTAGGGGCTAGCGGGAGAACCACAGATACGCAGTATTTT. The variable domain in full, with the rest retrieved from reference TRBV11-2 and TRBJ2-3, is EAGVAQSPRYKIIEKRQSVAFWCNPISGHATLYWYQQILGQGPKLLIQFQNNGVVDDSQLPKDRFSAERLKGVDSTLKIQPAKLEDSAVYLCASSLGASGRTTDTQYFGPGTRLTVL.

The chain is built from TRBV2 and TRBJ2-1; 9 bases are a match to TRBD2. CDR1 and CDR2 (germline): SNHLY, FYNNEI. V was pared by 4 bases and J by 7 bases, with 14 bases of the junction left unmatched. This CDR3 is 17 amino acids long. The CDR3 loop is CASSVLLSSGRLNEQFF. As DNA, the CDR3 is TGTGCCAGCAGTGTCCTGCTCTCCAGCGGGAGGTTGAATGAGCAGTTCTTC.

V gene TRBV4-1 combines with J gene TRBJ2-1, with 7 bases fitting TRBD2. CDR1 and CDR2 from the germline V gene are MGHRA and YSYEKL. After removal of 0 bases from V and 0 bases from J, the junction contained 5 bases not matched to a gene. The CDR3 is 17 amino acids. The CDR3 nucleotides are TGCGCCAGCAGCCAAGAATACGCTAGCGGCTCCTACAATGAGCAGTTCTTC. It yields the protein CASSQEYASGSYNEQFF.

The rearrangement links TRBV28 to TRBJ1-4; D gene unclear. The CDR3 is 14 residues long. Germline V gene sequence: CDR1 MDHEN, CDR2 SYDVKM. Trimming cost V 6 bases and J 1 base, with 9 bases left between them. Here the CDR3 reads CASSLVLTNEKLFF. DNA of the CDR3: TGTGCCAGCAGCCTCGTTCTAACTAATGAAAAACTGTTTTTT.

V is TRBV23-1 and J is TRBJ1-5, with D perhaps TRBD1 (6 bases). Being an ORF, TRBV23-1 has a function that is uncertain. The CDR3 loop spans 18 amino acids. V was cut by 1 base and J by 3 bases, with 19 bases left in between. The CDR3 DNA reads as TGCGCCAGCAGTCAATACCTGTTGGGCAGGGGAATCAATCAGCCCCAGCATTTT. It encodes CASSQYLLGRGINQPQHF.

The chain has TRBV2 and TRBJ1-1; D uncertain. Per the germline V gene, CDR1 is SNHLY and CDR2 is FYNNEI. With 6 bases removed from V and 5 bases from J, the gap between germline ends came to 16 bases. The CDR3 loop spans 14 amino acids. The CDR3 coding sequence is TGTGCCAGCAGGGAACAGAGGGTGGGGACTGAAGCTTTCTTT. It yields the protein CASREQRVGTEAFF.

The V and J genes are TRBV5-6 and TRBJ2-1; 7 nucleotides agree with TRBD1. In germline, CDR1 is SGHDT, CDR2 YYEEEE. Trimming cost V 4 bases and J 3 bases; bases outside gene matches: 10. This CDR3 is 16 amino acids long. CDR3 loop: CASSPIGTADYNEQFF. Here the CDR3 DNA reads TGTGCCAGCAGCCCCATCGGGACAGCCGACTACAATGAGCAGTTCTTC.